The clone carrying this TCR beta chain was seen a few times. This sample is part of a study of T-cell reconstitution after alpha-beta-depleted transplantation in children. The TCRbeta library was prepared with unique molecular identifiers. TCRdb ran MiXCR on the PCR reads and lists one entry per CDR3 protein. The profile covers approximately 210,000 distinct CDR3 sequences, with approximately 17% appearing a single time and around 45% taken by the ten largest. The material sequenced was PBMCs, mostly from graft donor cells, taken 360 days after TCRalphabeta/CD19-depleted stem cell transplant. This TCR was sampled from a male patient aged 2-10 years who had a stem cell transplant for acute lymphoblastic leukemia, so the T cells may come from the graft donor.

The CDR3 DNA sequence: TGTGCCAGTAGTATGGTAGCGGGAGGCGGGGAGCTGTTTTTT. Amino acids: CASSMVAGGGELFF. The genes are TRBV19 and TRBJ2-2; 10 nucleotides line up with TRBD2. Germline V gene lookup returns CDR1 LNHDA and CDR2 SQIVND (reference sequence). The CDR3 extends over 14 amino acids. V dropped 3 bases and J dropped 7; count of bases not matched to a gene: 2.